This T cell receptor beta chain was captured by sequencing in a study of blood T cell repertoires in COVID-19. In the study overall: Sites across the United States, Italy and Spain contributed samples from acute and convalescent COVID-19.

The age range of participants was 18 to 89 years, with residence in about two dozen US areas. The authors' processing: Using reference gene primer amplification, nucleated cell counts were estimated. Sequenced by immunoSEQ multiplex PCR; TCRdb stores in-frame clones only, minus some. V and J calls and clone size are as listed in that table; D and trimming were resolved from the DNA. The sample has a few hundred thousand clones, 70% to 90% seen once. This clone was counted only a few times. V gave up 3 bases and J gave up 9 bases; unmatched junction bases: 5. This CDR3 contains 15 residues. Germline lookup yields CDR1 MNHNS and CDR2 SASEGT.

This receptor was taken from a man aged 25 to 45 who had recovered from COVID-19. Source material: PBMCs or T cells enriched from blood (not recorded which). The chain carries TRBV6-1 and TRBJ1-6; 10 bases are shared with TRBD1. The CDR3 DNA sequence: TGTGCCAGCAGTGAGGAAGGGACAGGGGTTTCACCCCTCCACTTT. Its protein is CASSEEGTGVSPLHF.